This paragraph covers one TCR beta chain sequence. The antigen is undetermined. The sample comes from a study of cytomegalovirus exposure and HLA in healthy donors. Study-level results: The authors later found TCR association rates varying by HLA locus, with DRB1 most and HLA-C fewest.

The CDR3 runs 16 residues. Losses at the gene ends were 0 bases for V and 4 bases for J; bases not matched to a gene: 2. In germline, CDR1 is SGHNT, CDR2 YYREEE (reference sequence). 13 Jbeta primers and 60 Vbeta primers were used for the PCR. Clones were read by immunoSEQ multiplex PCR, and TCRdb kept only the in-frame ones, dropping some. The sample includes roughly 90,000 clones, around 78% of them seen just once. This chain connects TRBV5-4 to TRBJ2-2; 11 nucleotides line up with TRBD1. This TCR came from a woman aged 40 to 50 in good health and CMV-seropositive. Sequences were obtained from PBMCs. The CDR3 spells CASSLGTGGITGELFF. DNA of the CDR3: TGTGCCAGCAGCTTGGGGACAGGGGGCATCACCGGGGAGCTGTTTTTT.